This is a list of T cell receptor beta chains from one sample in a study of CD8 T cells in ankylosing spondylitis. TCRdb re-analysed the 5' RACE reads in MiXCR, keeping a single row per CDR3 protein. In the table there are under 200,000 distinct CDR3 sequences, 11% of which are singletons. The sample taken for sequencing was blood, either unsorted or a sorted T cell fraction (not recorded which). The receptors come from a male donor with ankylosing spondylitis or in good health (not recorded which). Both conserved end residues are part of each CDR3. The D gene is left open where the match is weak. Not all rows give a size; the values are once, few, many and, for expanded clones, a class.

V gene	D gene	J gene	clone size	CDR3 DNA	CDR3 protein
TRBV6-5	-	TRBJ2-7	many	TGTGCCAGCAGTTACACCTCTAGCTCCAGATGGTACGAGCAGTACTTC	CASSYTSSSRWYEQYF
TRBV7-2	-	TRBJ1-4	-	TGTGCCAGCAGCCGGGGGGGACGGACGATTAATGAAAAACTGTTTTTT	CASSRGGRTINEKLFF
TRBV10-2	-	TRBJ2-7	many	TGCGCCAGCAGTGAGGCAGGGGCTAACTACGAGCAGTACTTC	CASSEAGANYEQYF
TRBV11-1	-	TRBJ2-3	many	TGTGCCAGCAGCGAGGTTAGGAGTGATACGCAGTATTTT	CASSEVRSDTQYF
TRBV20-1	TRBD1	TRBJ2-2	few	TGCAGTGCCCCGACAGGGGACGCCGGGGAGCTGTTTTTT	CSAPTGDAGELFF
TRBV5-1	TRBD1	TRBJ2-3	many	TGCGCCAGCAGCCACGGGACAGGGATTACATATACGCAGTATTTT	CASSHGTGITYTQYF
TRBV5-6	-	TRBJ2-3	many	TGTGCCAGCAGCTTCGTGGGGACGAGCGATACGCAGTATTTT	CASSFVGTSDTQYF
TRBV24-1	-	TRBJ2-1	-	TGTGCCACCAGTGATTTGAGGCCGAACAATGAGCAGTTCTTC	CATSDLRPNNEQFF
TRBV2	-	TRBJ1-6	many	TGTGCCAGCAACGCAAACAAACCGCCTTCACCCCTCCACTTT	CASNANKPPSPLHF
TRBV12-3/TRBV12-4	TRBD1	TRBJ2-3	many	TGTGCCAGCAGCCGAGCGGGACAGGGGGAAGATACGCAGTATTTT	CASSRAGQGEDTQYF
TRBV6-5	TRBD1	TRBJ1-2	many	TGTGCCAGCAGTTCCCAGCCCCAGGGGGGGGGCTATGGCTACACCTTC	CASSSQPQGGGYGYTF
TRBV28	TRBD1	TRBJ2-3	-	TGTGCCAGCAGTCCTGGGGACAGGGAAGTTCATACGCAGTATTTT	CASSPGDREVHTQYF
TRBV18	-	TRBJ2-3	-	TGTGCCAGCTCACCACAGGGATCACTATTGGTTACGCAGTATTTT	CASSPQGSLLVTQYF
TRBV12-3/TRBV12-4	TRBD2	TRBJ2-3	-	TGTGCCAGCAGTTTCCCGGGACTAGCGGGAGCAGATACGCAGTATTTT	CASSFPGLAGADTQYF
TRBV3-1	-	TRBJ2-7	many	TGTGCCAGCAGCCAAGTTACAGCCTCCTACGAGCAGTACTTC	CASSQVTASYEQYF
TRBV20-1	-	TRBJ1-5	many	TGCAGTGCTAGCTCGGCATATAATCAGCCCCAGCATTTT	CSASSAYNQPQHF
TRBV5-1	TRBD2	TRBJ2-5	many	TGCGCCAGCAGCTGGGAGGGAGGAGGAGGGACCCAGTACTTC	CASSWEGGGGTQYF
TRBV4-1	-	TRBJ1-5	-	TGCGCCAGCAGCCAAATCCAGGGAAGCAATCAGCCCCAGCATTTT	CASSQIQGSNQPQHF
TRBV6-2/TRBV6-3	-	TRBJ2-1	few	TGTGCCAGCAGCCCGACCGCGAGCTCCTACAATGAGCAGTTCTTC	CASSPTASSYNEQFF
TRBV2	TRBD1	TRBJ1-5	-	TGTGCCAGCGGGGGGACAGGGGGAATTGCTCAGCCCCAGCATTTT	CASGGTGGIAQPQHF
TRBV5-6	-	TRBJ1-1	many	TGTGCCAGCAGCCTCCGGCAGGCCAACACTGAAGCTTTCTTT	CASSLRQANTEAFF
TRBV20-1	-	TRBJ1-5	many	TGCAGTGCTAGAGATCTTAGGCAGTTCTATAGCAATCAGCCCCAGCATTTT	CSARDLRQFYSNQPQHF
TRBV5-1	-	TRBJ1-5	many	TGCGCCAGCAGTCCAGGTTCGGGCAATCAGCCCCAGCATTTT	CASSPGSGNQPQHF
TRBV27	-	TRBJ2-1	many	TGTGCCAGCAGTCCCTCCCGGGGTGAGCAGTTCTTC	CASSPSRGEQFF
TRBV5-1	TRBD2	TRBJ2-1	many	TGCGCCAGCAGCCGCTGGACTAGCGGGAGGAGCTCCTACAATGAGCAGTTCTTC	CASSRWTSGRSSYNEQFF
TRBV7-9	-	TRBJ2-3	-	TGTGCCCTGGGGCTGAGCACAGATACGCAGTATTTT	CALGLSTDTQYF
TRBV6-1	-	TRBJ2-1	many	TGTGCCAGCAAGGGGCGCGTGAACGCACACAATGAGCAGTTCTTC	CASKGRVNAHNEQFF
TRBV6-6	-	TRBJ1-2	many	TGTGCCAGCGGCCTCTATGGCTACACCTTC	CASGLYGYTF
TRBV20-1	TRBD2	TRBJ2-5	many	TGCAGTGCTAGAGATGGAGCGGGGTGGCAAGAGACCCAGTACTTC	CSARDGAGWQETQYF
TRBV3-1	-	TRBJ2-1	many	TGTGCCAGCAGCCAGCCCGTGGGTCCTTACAATGAGCAGTTCTTC	CASSQPVGPYNEQFF
TRBV5-1	TRBD1	TRBJ1-3	many	TGCGCCAGCAGCTTGGCGACAGGGAACGGAAACACCATATATTTT	CASSLATGNGNTIYF
TRBV5-1	-	TRBJ2-1	many	TGCGCCAGCAGCTTGGCGGCCGCTCTCAATGAGCAGTTCTTC	CASSLAAALNEQFF
TRBV6-2/TRBV6-3	TRBD1	TRBJ1-2	-	TGTGCCAGCAGTTCCTGGAAAGGGGGCAACTATGGCTACACCTTC	CASSSWKGGNYGYTF
TRBV29-1	-	TRBJ1-2	many	TGCAGCGTTGGAGAAACTAACTATGGCTACACCTTC	CSVGETNYGYTF
TRBV21-1	-	TRBJ1-2	-	TGTACCAGCAGCAAAGAAGGGGGCACGGAAAAGGGCTACACCTTC	CTSSKEGGTEKGYTF
TRBV7-2	TRBD1	TRBJ2-2	-	TGTGCCAGCAGAAGGACAGGGTCGAGGGCCGGGGAGCTGTTTTTT	CASRRTGSRAGELFF
TRBV5-1	-	TRBJ1-1	-	TGCGCCAGCAGCTTGGGAGAAACAGGGACTGAAGCTTTCTTT	CASSLGETGTEAFF
TRBV20-1	TRBD2	TRBJ2-3	-	TGCAGTGCAGACGTGGCTAGCGGGGTCACAGATACGCAGTATTTT	CSADVASGVTDTQYF
TRBV7-2	-	TRBJ1-4	many	TGTGCCAGCAGCTTAGGAACAGTAGAAAAACTGTTTTTT	CASSLGTVEKLFF
TRBV29-1	-	TRBJ1-2	many	TGCAGCGTTGCGGTGGGGAGCCCCTATGGCTACACCTTC	CSVAVGSPYGYTF
TRBV3-1	TRBD2	TRBJ2-2	-	TGTGCCAGCAGCCAAACAGGACTAGCCGGCACCGGGGAGCTGTTTTTT	CASSQTGLAGTGELFF
TRBV15	-	TRBJ2-1	few	TGTGCCACCAGCCCCCGGTCCGCGGGGTACAATGAGCAGTTCTTC	CATSPRSAGYNEQFF
TRBV11-2	TRBD1	TRBJ2-5	many	TGTGCCAGCAGTTCAAACAGGGGATCCCAAGAGACCCAGTACTTC	CASSSNRGSQETQYF
TRBV20-1	-	TRBJ1-3	many	TGCAGTGCTAGAGAACCAGGGTCAAACACCATATATTTT	CSAREPGSNTIYF
TRBV10-2	TRBD2	TRBJ2-1	few	TGCGCCAGCAGTGAGTCTAGCGGGGTCTACAATGAGCAGTTCTTC	CASSESSGVYNEQFF
TRBV3-1	-	TRBJ2-2	many	TGTGCCAGCAGCCAAGGCGGGACTGCGGGGGAGCTGTTTTTT	CASSQGGTAGELFF
TRBV3-1	-	TRBJ2-1	few	TGTGCCAGCAGCCAAGAGGTGGGGGAGCAGTTCTTC	CASSQEVGEQFF
TRBV5-1	-	TRBJ2-1	many	TGCGCCAGCAGCTTGGATCTTGGTAGCTCCTACAATGAGCAGTTCTTC	CASSLDLGSSYNEQFF
TRBV20-1	-	TRBJ2-1	many	TGCAGTGCTAGATGGGGGGCCAATGAGCAGTTCTTC	CSARWGANEQFF
TRBV14	-	TRBJ2-5	many	TGTGCCAGCAGCCAAGTTAAACAAGAGACCCAGTACTTC	CASSQVKQETQYF